This T cell receptor (beta chain) appears in the sequencing data of a study of OX40 agonist ivuxolimab in advanced cancers. Across the study: The patients got ivuxolimab, which is an agonistic anti-OX40 (CD134) antibody. Checkpoint inhibitors had been given previously to around 38% of patients. Points from the study as a whole: Among the lowest levels of clonal expansion were found in partial responders at 0.1-3.0 mg/kg. Circulating CD4+ and CD8+ T cells showed clonal expansion by week 6 at 0.1 to 3.0 mg/kg.

V was clipped by 5 bases and J by 4 bases, with 22 bases between them. Germline V gene data show CDR1 as LGHNA and CDR2 as YSLEER. The CDR3 is made up of 17 amino acids. Notes on this clone: Its matching antigen is unknown.

The table came from immunoSEQ multiplex PCR; TCRdb's copy has only in-frame clones and leaves some out. The table shows about 71,000 clones, with 94% occurring only once. The sequence derives from an adult with an advanced solid tumor such as melanoma, head and neck, liver or kidney cancer. The chain employs TRBV4-3 and TRBJ2-3; weak D call: TRBD2 (5 bases). The specimen was CD4+ or CD8+ T cells sorted from blood, collected in a trial of the OX40 agonist ivuxolimab. CDR3 nucleotide sequence: TGCGCCAGCAGCGTCACTATGGCGGGTTGGGGTGCAGATACGCAGTATTTT. It specifies CASSVTMAGWGADTQYF.